These 21 T cell receptor beta chains originate from one sample sequenced in a study of blood T cell repertoires in COVID-19. Sequenced by immunoSEQ multiplex PCR; TCRdb stores in-frame clones only, minus some. The data contain 200,000 to 250,000 clones, roughly 83% of them singletons. The sample was PBMCs or T cells enriched from blood (not recorded which). The receptors shown here come from a woman aged 50 to 60 who had recovered from COVID-19.

The genes are TRBV6-5 and TRBJ1-5; tentative D call: TRBD1 (6 bases). CDR1 and CDR2 (germline): MNHEY, SVGAGI. With 8 bases removed from V and 9 bases from J, the gap between germline ends came to 17 bases. This CDR3 spans 13 amino acids. CDR3 nucleotides: TGTGCCAGCGCGGGGGGGGCTTTTCGGCCCCAGCATTTT. This codes for CASAGGAFRPQHF.

The gene calls are TRBV5-1 and TRBJ1-1; 9 bases are shared with TRBD1. V lost 4 bases to trimming and J lost 5 bases; unmatched junction nucleotides: 9. The CDR3 extends over 15 amino acids. Germline V gene data show CDR1 as SGHRS and CDR2 as YFSETQ. CDR3 amino acids: CASSVSQGARTEAFF. DNA of the CDR3: TGCGCCAGCAGCGTATCACAGGGGGCAAGGACTGAAGCTTTCTTT.

The V gene is TRBV21-1, the J gene TRBJ2-5; the listed D gene, TRBD1, was not tested against the DNA. TRBV21-1 counts as a pseudogene. The CDR3 has 16 amino acids. The CDR3 here is CASRSQTSILQETQYF. DNA of the CDR3: TGTGCCAGCAGGTCGCAGACAAGTATACTTCAAGAGACCCAGTACTTC.

The rearrangement links TRBV28 to TRBJ1-1, with D possibly being TRBD1 (6 bases). CDR1 is MDHEN, CDR2 SYDVKM, per germline. The CDR3 is 15 residues long. The V end lost 6 bases, the J end lost 0 bases, and 14 bases lay between the germline ends. As DNA, the CDR3 is TGTGCCAGCAGCCAGGGTGGGACATTGAACACTGAAGCTTTCTTT. Protein sequence: CASSQGGTLNTEAFF.

The chain uses TRBV21-1 and TRBJ2-3; the table's D gene call, TRBD1, was not cross checked with the DNA. TRBV21-1 is designated a pseudogene. The CDR3 totals 17 residues. The CDR3 nucleotides are TGTGCCAGCAGCAAAGTGGGGACAGCACCTAGCACAGATACGCAGTATTTT. This codes for CASSKVGTAPSTDTQYF.

The chain joins TRBV27 to TRBJ1-1; D call uncertain. Germline V lookup: CDR1 MNHEY, CDR2 SMNVEV (reference sequence). The CDR3 consists of 13 residues. V was pared by 0 bases and J by 5 bases, with 7 bases between. CDR3 sequence: CASSLSRSTEAFF. The CDR3 nucleotides read TGTGCCAGCAGTTTATCGAGGAGTACTGAAGCTTTCTTT.

The chain uses TRBV7-3 and TRBJ2-1, with D possibly being TRBD2 (5 bases). Germline lookup yields CDR1 SGHTA and CDR2 FQGTGA. V lost 5 bases and J 0 bases, leaving 14 bases between the germline ends. This CDR3 has 16 residues. CDR3 in amino acids: CASSPKGDSSYNEQFF. CDR3 sequence (DNA): TGTGCCAGCAGCCCGAAGGGAGACTCCTCCTACAATGAGCAGTTCTTC.

The chain uses TRBV14 and TRBJ2-7; TRBD1 agrees at 7 bases. Germline V gives CDR1 SGHDN, CDR2 FVKESK. This CDR3 region has 15 residues. V was clipped by 3 bases and J by 2 bases; unmatched bases: 7. The CDR3 region has the DNA TGTGCCAGCAGCCATCAACCGGGACAGCCCTACGAGCAGTACTTC. This sequence encodes CASSHQPGQPYEQYF.

This chain connects TRBV6-2 or TRBV6-3 to TRBJ2-1; maybe TRBD1 (5 bases). The CDR3 totals 17 residues. Germline lookup yields CDR1 MNHEY and CDR2 SVGEGT. V lost 0 bases and J 10 bases, leaving 22 bases between the germline ends. The CDR3 loop reads CASSYSHVWRTAGEQFF. CDR3 bases: TGTGCCAGCAGTTACTCGCATGTATGGAGAACCGCAGGGGAGCAGTTCTTC.

The chain joins TRBV21-1 to TRBJ2-5; the DNA was not used to check the table's D call, TRBD2. TRBV21-1 is an annotated pseudogene. The CDR3 length is 16 residues. CDR3 nucleotides: TGTGCCAGCAGCAAAGTTGAAGCTCTCATCCAAGAGACCCAGTACTTC. Translation: CASSKVEALIQETQYF.

The chain links TRBV3-1 (or the pseudogene TRBV3-2) to TRBJ1-2; tentatively, D is TRBD1 (6 bases). Per the germline V gene, CDR1 is LGHDT and CDR2 is YNNKEL (reference sequence). The V end was cut by 1 base, the J end by 8 bases, with 14 bases between. This CDR3 comprises 14 residues. CDR3 coding DNA: TGTGCCAGCAGCCAAGCGGGACATGCAGAGGGCTACACCTTC. Translation gives CASSQAGHAEGYTF.

The gene calls are TRBV4-1 and TRBJ1-2; D ambiguous. Trimming took off 0 bases at V and 4 bases at J, with 9 bases between the two ends. The CDR3 length is 14 residues. Germline CDR1 and CDR2: MGHRA and YSYEKL. In DNA, the CDR3 is TGCGCCAGCAGCCAAGATGACAAGTCCTATGGCTACACCTTC. The encoded protein is CASSQDDKSYGYTF.

The chain uses TRBV7-9 and TRBJ1-1; 7 nucleotides match TRBD1. CDR3 length equals 15 residues. Trimming at V came to 5 bases and at J to 2 bases, leaving 8 bases not matched to a gene. From germline, CDR1 is SEHNR and CDR2 FQNEAQ (reference sequence). The CDR3 loop is CASSPRDRLNTEAFF. The CDR3 DNA sequence: TGTGCCAGCAGCCCGCGGGACAGACTCAACACTGAAGCTTTCTTT.

V and J are TRBV28 and TRBJ2-7, with 7 bases that match TRBD1. Germline-derived CDR1 and CDR2 are MDHEN and SYDVKM. V was pared by 6 bases and J by 2 bases, with 7 bases of the junction left unmatched. CDR3 length equals 14 residues. For the CDR3, the DNA is TGTGCCAGCAGACGCGGACAGGTACCCTACGAGCAGTACTTC. Translation: CASRRGQVPYEQYF.

V and J are TRBV3-1 (or the pseudogene TRBV3-2) and TRBJ2-1; 14 nucleotides align to TRBD2. This CDR3 is built from 21 residues. Looked up from germline, CDR1 is LGHDT and CDR2 is YNNKEL (reference sequence). Losses at the gene ends were 1 base for V and 0 bases for J; bases not matched to a gene: 11. CDR3 in amino acids: CASSQVNPGLAGGSSYNEQFF. The CDR3 bases are TGTGCCAGCAGCCAAGTCAACCCCGGACTAGCGGGGGGAAGCTCCTACAATGAGCAGTTCTTC.

The V and J genes are TRBV7-2 and TRBJ2-5; D might be TRBD2 (6 bases). The CDR3 totals 16 residues. In germline, CDR1 is SGHTA, CDR2 FQGNSA. The germline V and J ends were trimmed by 5 bases and 2 bases, with 18 bases remaining between them. In DNA form, the CDR3 reads TGTGCCAGCAGCCGCTCCGGGACTCCCGGGCAAGAGACCCAGTACTTC. As protein: CASSRSGTPGQETQYF.

The V call is TRBV7-9, the J call TRBJ2-3; TRBD2 is a possible D gene (5 bases). CDR3 length: 14 amino acids. In germline, CDR1 is SEHNR, CDR2 FQNEAQ (reference sequence). V lost 0 bases, J lost 8 bases, and 12 bases lay in between. The CDR3 region is CASSLALEAPTQYF. The CDR3 DNA reads as TGTGCCAGCAGCTTAGCGCTGGAGGCCCCTACGCAGTATTTT.

The J gene is TRBJ1-1, the V gene TRBV5-8, with 8 bases lining up with TRBD1. J lost 5 bases, V lost 4 bases, and 10 bases had no gene match. The CDR3 has 15 residues. Germline values: CDR1 SGHTS, CDR2 YDEGEE. The DNA of the CDR3 is TGTGCCAGCAGCATCGGGACAGGAGGGATGACTGAAGCTTTCTTT. This codes for CASSIGTGGMTEAFF. The variable domain in full, with the rest retrieved from reference TRBV5-8 and TRBJ1-1, is EAGVTQSPTHLIKTRGQQATLRCSPISGHTSVYWYQQALGLGLQFLLWYDEGEERNRGNFPPRFSGRQFPNYSSELNVNALELEDSALYLCASSIGTGGMTEAFFGQGTRLTVV.

The J gene is TRBJ2-7, the V gene TRBV2, with a tentative D call TRBD2 (6 bases). The CDR3 loop spans 13 amino acids. The V and J ends lost 5 bases and 0 bases respectively, with 8 bases between them. Germline values: CDR1 SNHLY, CDR2 FYNNEI. As DNA, the CDR3 is TGTGCCAGCAGTACCGGGAGCTCCTACGAGCAGTACTTC. Residues: CASSTGSSYEQYF.

The chain links TRBV12-3 or TRBV12-4 to TRBJ1-6; a weak D match, TRBD1 (6 bases). V was pared by 7 bases and J by 9 bases, with 13 bases between. The CDR3 is 13 amino acids. In DNA, the CDR3 is TGTGCCAGCACCATCAGGGGCGGTTCACCCCTCCACTTT. Amino acids: CASTIRGGSPLHF.

This sequence joins TRBV9 and TRBJ2-1, with 8 bases fitting TRBD1. The CDR3 length is 16 residues. With 0 bases clipped from V and 4 bases from J, the junction kept 6 bases outside the gene matches. The germline CDR1 and CDR2 sequences are SGDLS and YYNGEE. The CDR3 loop is CASSVVGQGAYNEQFF. CDR3 nucleotides: TGTGCCAGCAGCGTAGTGGGGCAGGGGGCGTACAATGAGCAGTTCTTC. Together with reference TRBV9 and TRBJ2-1, the CDR3 gives the full variable domain: DSGVTQTPKHLITATGQRVTLRCSPRSGDLSVYWYQQSLDQGLQFLIQYYNGEERAKGNILERFSAQQFPDLHSELNLSSLELGDSALYFCASSVVGQGAYNEQFFGPGTRLTVL.